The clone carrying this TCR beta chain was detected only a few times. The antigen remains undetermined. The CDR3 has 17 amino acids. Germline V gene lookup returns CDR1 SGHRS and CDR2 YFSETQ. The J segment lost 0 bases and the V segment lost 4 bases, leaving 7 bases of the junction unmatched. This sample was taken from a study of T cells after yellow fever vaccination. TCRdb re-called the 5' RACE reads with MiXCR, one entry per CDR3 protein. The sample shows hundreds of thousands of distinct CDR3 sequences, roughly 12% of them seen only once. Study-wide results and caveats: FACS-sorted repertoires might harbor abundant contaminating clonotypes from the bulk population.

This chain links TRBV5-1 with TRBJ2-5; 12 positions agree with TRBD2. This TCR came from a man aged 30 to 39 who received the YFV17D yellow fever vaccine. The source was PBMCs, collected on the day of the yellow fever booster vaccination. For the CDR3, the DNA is TGCGCCAGCAGCCTTCGGACTAGCGGGAAGTACCAAGAGACCCAGTACTTC. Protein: CASSLRTSGKYQETQYF. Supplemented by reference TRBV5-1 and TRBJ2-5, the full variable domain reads KAGVTQTPRYLIKTRGQQVTLSCSPISGHRSVSWYQQTPGQGLQFLFEYFSETQRNKGNFPGRFSGRQFSNSRSEMNVSTLELGDSALYLCASSLRTSGKYQETQYFGPGTRLLVL.